This TCR beta chain was recorded in a study of spatial heterogeneity in lung cancer. Study-wide context: Detection consistently yielded more beta chains than alpha chains.

This clonotype was seen at least ten times. Time point in this sample: blood at routine non-recurrence follow-up after resection. Whole RNA came from tumor, nontumor lung or frozen PBMC and was sequenced without being sorted. A unique molecular identifier was carried by every single TCR cDNA molecule. TCRdb used MiXCR to reprocess the 5' RACE reads, holding one entry per CDR3 protein. The sample lists 45,000 to 55,000 distinct CDR3 sequences; 10% to 15% were seen once. The CDR3 is made up of 13 amino acids. J was trimmed by 2 bases and V by 6 bases; bases with no gene match: 3. Germline V gene sequence: CDR1 MNHEY, CDR2 SVGEGT.

This chain joins TRBV6-2 or TRBV6-3 and TRBJ1-2; 7 positions agree with TRBD1. Source: PBMCs, taken at follow-up. This receptor was obtained from a male donor with early-stage non-small cell lung cancer. CDR3 protein: CASSRDRNYGYTF. The DNA for the CDR3 is TGTGCCAGCAGCCGGGACAGAAACTATGGCTACACCTTC.